This TCR beta chain derives from a study of blood T cell repertoires in COVID-19. About the study: The samples span acute and convalescent COVID-19 from the United States, Italy and Spain. PBMCs, B-cell-depleted T cells, or T cells were the source of the cDNA or gDNA that made up the material.

How the authors handled the data: Amplification with reference gene primers provided the estimates of nucleated cell counts. Some clones are missing from TCRdb's copy, which holds only in-frame ones; the method was immunoSEQ multiplex PCR. V and J calls and clone size come straight from that table; D and trimming were deduced from the DNA. Counted here are about 220,000 clones, roughly 84% occurring once; the ten biggest clones make up 3% to 4%. V lost 1 base to trimming and J lost 6 bases, with 24 bases between them. Germline-derived CDR1 and CDR2 are MGHRA and YSYEKL. There are 18 residues in the CDR3.

Sequenced: peripheral blood. The V and J genes are TRBV4-1 and TRBJ1-1, with D tentatively TRBD1 (5 bases). The receptor was derived from a woman at least 80 years old with acute or convalescent COVID-19. Here the CDR3 reads CASSQGGKGRTQFSEAFF. The CDR3 DNA reads as TGCGCCAGCAGCCAAGGGGGCAAGGGGAGGACTCAATTCTCTGAAGCTTTCTTT.